This T cell receptor beta chain was captured in a study of follicular helper T cells after annual influenza vaccination. Study-level results: Most later recoveries of Day 7 ICOS+CD38+ clones were ICOS-CD38- cTfh. Recurrent ICOS+CD38+ cTfh clonotypes included tetramer and AIM influenza-specific ones.

Libraries were prepared by immunoSEQ multiplex PCR; TCRdb keeps only in-frame clonotypes and omits some of them. The table includes 8,000 to 8,500 clones, 65% to 90% detected once. This clone was seen more than once but under ten times. As yet, its antigen is unknown. Germline V CDR1 and CDR2: MGHRA, YSYEKL. This CDR3 contains 17 residues. V was cut by 0 bases and J by 7 bases, with 19 bases left in between. Time point defined: 2014-2015 season, pre-vaccination. Community-dwelling subjects without influenza vaccination in the prior 6 months were enrolled. Sorted cTfh were non-naive CD4+CXCR5+PD-1+, either ICOS+CD38+ or ICOS-CD38-.

This TCR came from an adult who received the influenza vaccine. The material was CXCR5+ CD38- circulating T follicular helper cells from blood, obtained on the day of influenza vaccination. The subset is: circulating Tfh, non-naive CD4+CXCR5+PD-1+ (ICOS+CD38+ or ICOS-CD38-). The chain combines TRBV4-1 with TRBJ1-5; D perhaps matches TRBD1 (5 bases). CDR3 sequence: CASSQEVFGGVGQPQHF. In nucleotides, the CDR3 is TGCGCCAGCAGCCAAGAGGTATTTGGAGGGGTCGGACAGCCCCAGCATTTT.